The entry that follows covers one TCR beta chain sequence. Its antigen is unknown. Base qualities are not at hand, and no much larger clone is one base apart. The treatment or condition tag for this specimen amounts to: approximately 11-day PBMC culture with coronavirus spike peptide pools or control peptides (ViraFEST assay). The study used the ViraFEST assay, which expanded antigen-specific T cells with peptide pools and then identified expanded clonotypes by TCR sequencing. Positive SARS-CoV-2 PCR tests in the convalescent patients dated from March to December 2020, before Alpha, Beta and Delta variants emerged in the United States. Over 1.5 million PBMCs per well were cultured in IMDM with roughly 5.2% human AB serum and approximately 10 IU/ml IL-2, plus 10 ug/ml peptide pools. On days 3 and 7, half of the culture medium was replaced with fresh IL-2-containing medium. After around 11 days of culture, CD4+ T cells were isolated by negative selection using the EasySep CD4+ T cell isolation kit. Ficoll-Paque Plus gradient centrifugation was used to isolate PBMCs from whole blood, and the isolated PBMCs were then either used fresh or cryopreserved at -140C. Culture conditions were generally each tested in triplicate wells.

Via the germline V gene, CDR1 is MDHEN and CDR2 SYDVKM. The CDR3 sequence holds 14 residues, the cysteine and phenylalanine included. Solely the CDR3 DNA is kept, with 42 bases framed from the first base. V lost 6 bases and J lost 6 bases; the stretch between them is 18 bases long. Libraries were constructed by PCR. DNA from cultured CD4+ T cells underwent TCR sequencing with the Oncomine TCR Beta short-read assay at the Johns Hopkins FTIC core. The QIAamp micro DNA kit was used to extract genomic DNA from the cultured CD4+ T cells. The Oncomine TCR Beta libraries from cultured CD4+ T cells were pooled using unique dual indexes and then sequenced on an Illumina iSeq 100. The authors' pipeline ran thus. Non-productive sequences were filtered out, and CDR3s that did not start with C, did not end with F or W, or were shorter than 7 amino acids were discarded. The MANAFEST web application was used to identify antigen-specific clonotypes by comparing peptide-stimulated wells against reference wells and other culture wells. For a clone to be called positive, the clone needed an FDR below 0.05, an odds ratio above 5, and a productive frequency above 0.1% in at least two of three replicate wells. A clonotype counted as cross-reactive if it showed significant expansion both in the SARS-CoV-2 spike wells and in at least one common cold coronavirus spike condition. Similarity between CDR3 sequences was evaluated in R version 3.6.1 using Levenshtein distances (stringdist) and unrooted phylogenetic trees (ape). Starting from the raw public reads, TCRdb applied fastp trimming at Q25, assembled clones with MiXCR and retained in-frame beta chains. Rows with a matching CDR3 protein are joined into one entry that keeps the most common DNA and genes. TCRdb, not the authors, supplied the V and J calls. The sample has around 11,000 distinct CDR3 sequences on record, about 26% of them singletons. The ten top clones hold around 22% of the sample.

The data derive from a study of vaccination and CD4 T cells after COVID-19 (dated by TCRdb to the early 2020s). Notes on the research overall: Convalescent patients had a positive SARS-CoV-2 result on nasal swab PCR, and of these patients, several had mild disease and one had severe disease. The convalescent cohort comprised six males and four females, including two Hispanic individuals, seven Caucasians, two Asians and one multiracial person. Participants received two doses of either the Pfizer-BioNTech BNT162b2 vaccine (n=8) or the Moderna mRNA-1273 vaccine (n=2). Post-COVID blood samples from convalescent patients were collected a median of around 100 days after diagnosis, with a range of about 35 to 180 days. Post-vaccine blood samples were collected a median of around 70 days after the second vaccine dose, ranging from about 12 to 250 days. For stimulating the cultures, overlapping spike peptide pools were used, derived from SARS-CoV-2 as well as from the common cold coronaviruses HCoV-NL63, HCoV-OC43 and HCoV-229E. Control cultures used a CEFX viral epitope pool as positive control, an HIV-1 Nef peptide pool as negative control, or no peptide. In approximately ten COVID-19 convalescent patients and a few infection-naive healthy vaccine recipients, the spike-specific CD4+ TCR repertoire before mRNA vaccination was compared with the repertoire after mRNA vaccination. What the authors observed across the whole study: The study included relatively few convalescent patients and did not analyze early timepoints after natural infection. In convalescent patients, a median approximately 86% of post-vaccine SARS-CoV-2-reactive clones were detected only after vaccination, suggesting vaccine-specific priming. In convalescent patients, nearly all vaccine-specific clones (304 of 307) were found to be mono-reactive for SARS-CoV-2 spike rather than cross-reactive with common cold coronaviruses. Although the median number of SARS-CoV-2-reactive clonotypes went up from 20 to 25 after infection to 35 to 40 after vaccination, the increase was not significant.

The sample in question was CD4+ T cells from blood, cultured in vitro, obtained after SARS-CoV-2 vaccination. In this chain, TRBV28 is recombined with TRBJ2-7; confidence is insufficient to name the D gene. The sequence derives from a human donor who had recovered from COVID-19. The CDR3 region has the sequence CASSLARLGSEQYF. The nucleotides read TGTGCCAGCAGCCTGGCGAGGCTAGGAAGCGAGCAGTACTTC.